The 6 T cell receptor beta chains below come from one sample, sequenced in a study of prognosis after radiotherapy for stage I lung cancer. With two-round multiplex PCR, TCR beta CDR3 sequences were amplified from genomic DNA. Amplification in first-round PCR relied on primers specific to each TRBV and TRBJ gene. TCRdb recomputed calls from the multiplex PCR reads with MiXCR, one row per CDR3 protein. The data contain about 20,000 distinct CDR3 sequences, around 42% of them singletons. The starting material was PBMCs, obtained before or after stereotactic body radiation therapy (not recorded which). All receptors come from a donor aged 50 or older with non-small cell lung cancer.

This clonotype was found many times. The V gene is TRBV10-3, the J gene TRBJ1-5, with D possibly matching TRBD1 (5 bases). CDR1 is ENHRY, CDR2 SYGVKD, per germline. The CDR3 totals 14 residues. V dropped 9 bases and J dropped 1 base, with 13 bases sitting between them. CDR3 residues: CAIGDRESNQPQHF. Written as DNA, the CDR3 is TGTGCCATTGGGGACCGGGAAAGCAATCAGCCCCAGCATTTT.

This clonotype appeared a single time. Since the CDR3 does not end with the conserved phenylalanine or tryptophan, this likely comes from a read error. This sequence joins TRBV6-9 and TRBJ2-3; 11 nucleotides match TRBD2. From germline, CDR1 is MNHGY and CDR2 SVAAGI. This CDR3 spans 15 amino acids. Germline trimming cut 4 bases from V and 5 bases from J; bases unmatched to any gene: 5. DNA for the CDR3: TGTGCCAGCAGTTCTAGCGGGAGGCTAGTAGATACGCAGTATTCT. Its protein is CASSSSGRLVDTQYS.

As to this clonotype: Just one base apart from a much larger clone, this may be a read error. The chain has TRBV7-2 and TRBJ2-5, with 7 bases identical to TRBD1. The germline CDR1 and CDR2 sequences are SGHTA and FQGNSA. The ends lost 5 bases at V and 2 bases at J; junction bases unmatched: 8. The CDR3 totals 15 residues. CDR3 nucleotides: TGTGCCAGCAGCACCGGACAGGTCTTTCAAGAGACCCAGTACTTC. Protein: CASSTGQVFQETQYF.

The rearrangement uses TRBV27 and TRBJ1-1; 11 bases are shared with TRBD1. The CDR3 is 14 residues long. CDR1 and CDR2 from the germline V gene are MNHEY and SMNVEV (reference sequence). V dropped 2 bases and J dropped 4; count of bases not matched to a gene: 0. CDR3 sequence reads: CASSLGTGGTEAFF. The CDR3 region has the DNA TGTGCCAGCAGTTTAGGGACAGGGGGCACTGAAGCTTTCTTT.

In its sample, this clonotype was seen a few times. With only one base between it and a far larger clone, this is likely a read error. The chain combines TRBV4-1 with TRBJ2-7; D gene ambiguous. CDR1 is MGHRA and CDR2 is YSYEKL in the germline V gene. This CDR3 is 15 amino acids long. V was pared by 0 bases and J by 3 bases, with 12 bases between. CDR3: CASSQDNQPVYEQYF. CDR3 nucleotides: TGCGCCAGCAGCCAAGATAATCAGCCAGTCTACGAGCAGTACTTC.

This sequence joins TRBV9 and TRBJ2-2; D is perhaps TRBD1 (6 bases). The CDR3 runs to 15 residues. V lost 6 bases to trimming and J lost 4 bases, with 16 bases between them. Germline V gene data show CDR1 as SGDLS and CDR2 as YYNGEE. The CDR3 protein is CASTWTALVTGELFF. The CDR3 bases are TGTGCCAGCACCTGGACAGCCCTCGTCACCGGGGAGCTGTTTTTT.